A selection of T cell receptor beta chains follows, all from one sample in a study of shared clonotypes between healthy human individuals. Data came from immunoSEQ multiplex PCR; TCRdb stores just in-frame clones and leaves some out. This table holds over a million clones, 70% to 80% found once. The source material was memory CD4+ T cells from PBMCs. Every receptor here comes from a man aged 18 to 35 in good health. Some clones in this sample may be carry-over from other donors' samples. Both conserved end residues are trimmed from each CDR3. Each record gives: V gene, J gene, CDR3 length, CDR3 protein.

TRBV7-3,TRBJ2-1,13,ASSLRRQGNNEQF
TRBV5-1,TRBJ2-3,10,ASSLVADTQY
TRBV11-3,TRBJ2-7,12,ASSLGQGPREQY
TRBV11-2,TRBJ2-1,9,ASSLDSEQF
TRBV5-1,TRBJ2-2,16,ASSLGTSGLPYTGELF
TRBV14,TRBJ1-1,13,ASSQAGAGNTEAF
TRBV6-5,TRBJ1-4,12,ASSYAREWEKLF
TRBV7-2,TRBJ2-5,12,ASSDDRGGETQY
TRBV5-1,TRBJ2-1,13,ASSLARNSYNEQF
TRBV2,TRBJ2-1,13,ASREREDPYNEQF
TRBV1,TRBJ1-5,14,TSSQDNCGCDQPQH
TRBV6-1,TRBJ2-7,12,ATTTVPSSYEQY
TRBV5-1,TRBJ2-7,12,ASSLLVGNYEQY
TRBV27,TRBJ1-4,14,ASSPGTGLGNEKLF
TRBV5-1,TRBJ1-1,12,ASSLQGGNTEAF
TRBV27,TRBJ2-7,16,ASSLAWTSGPPSYEQY
TRBV5-1,TRBJ2-3,10,ASSRLTDTQY
TRBV18,-,9,ASSPSTEQY
TRBV7-2,TRBJ2-5,11,ASSTSHAETQY
TRBV15,TRBJ2-1,14,ATSRETRMSYNEQF
TRBV7-2,TRBJ2-7,11,ASSLGTGDEQY
TRBV15,TRBJ2-1,12,ATSRDRRNNEQF
TRBV27,TRBJ1-2,14,ASSLNGPGDLYGYT
TRBV7-3,TRBJ2-5,13,ASSLNPNSGETQY
TRBV2,TRBJ2-3,12,ASSGTLRLGTQY
TRBV19,TRBJ2-1,17,ASSLEGTSGSPFRNEQF
TRBV25-1,TRBJ2-3,12,ASSEPESTDTQY
TRBV28,TRBJ2-1,11,AIGQGKGNEQF
TRBV6-6,TRBJ1-1,13,ASSGWDRRDTEAF
TRBV2,TRBJ1-1,13,ASRATDRGDTEAF
TRBV7-2,TRBJ2-5,9,ASSQTETQY
TRBV19,TRBJ2-2,14,ASSRGLGRGTGELF
TRBV19,TRBJ2-5,16,ASSYRDRGTKAQETQY
TRBV7-2,TRBJ2-7,12,ASSLEAIPYEQY
TRBV6-1,TRBJ2-5,12,ASISGTAVETQY
TRBV5-1,TRBJ1-4,14,ASSFTAGMANEKLF
TRBV10-3,TRBJ2-3,12,AISESSGTDTQY
TRBV10-3,TRBJ2-7,12,AISETVRIYEQY
TRBV25-1,TRBJ1-5,12,ASSDTGKNQPQH
TRBV29-1,TRBJ2-1,12,SVLLAGKYNEQF
TRBV4-3,TRBJ1-4,16,ASSQLLSRDRGREKLF
TRBV5-1,TRBJ2-5,13,ASSSSPARGETQY
TRBV2,TRBJ2-1,9,ASSTSVGQF
TRBV7-9,TRBJ2-4,15,ASSDPGQGPRGDIQY
TRBV11-2,TRBJ2-5,15,ASSPGTSGSYQETQY
TRBV27,TRBJ2-1,13,ASKTLAGVYNEQF
TRBV5-1,TRBJ1-1,18,ASSLALGGRVLDVTTEAF
TRBV30,TRBJ1-4,12,AWTLGGANEKLF
TRBV6-1,TRBJ2-5,12,ASSERQGRETQY
TRBV4-1,TRBJ1-4,11,ASSQQGWEKLF
TRBV18,TRBJ1-3,14,ASSQTGTDSGNTIY
TRBV7-9,TRBJ2-7,13,ASSKRERTGYEQY
TRBV30,TRBJ2-7,12,AWSSGGSSYEQY
TRBV7-2,TRBJ2-7,13,ASSLALGDRYEQY
TRBV4-1,TRBJ1-1,13,ASSPGSGMNTEAF
TRBV11-3,TRBJ1-2,11,ASSLPSGYGYT
TRBV5-4,TRBJ2-1,12,ASGQGTTYNEQF
TRBV7-3,TRBJ2-2,14,ASSLTGLAGTGELF
TRBV5-4,TRBJ2-7,13,ASSSKVTGGNEQY
TRBV7-8,TRBJ2-7,12,ASSRGQGGFEQY